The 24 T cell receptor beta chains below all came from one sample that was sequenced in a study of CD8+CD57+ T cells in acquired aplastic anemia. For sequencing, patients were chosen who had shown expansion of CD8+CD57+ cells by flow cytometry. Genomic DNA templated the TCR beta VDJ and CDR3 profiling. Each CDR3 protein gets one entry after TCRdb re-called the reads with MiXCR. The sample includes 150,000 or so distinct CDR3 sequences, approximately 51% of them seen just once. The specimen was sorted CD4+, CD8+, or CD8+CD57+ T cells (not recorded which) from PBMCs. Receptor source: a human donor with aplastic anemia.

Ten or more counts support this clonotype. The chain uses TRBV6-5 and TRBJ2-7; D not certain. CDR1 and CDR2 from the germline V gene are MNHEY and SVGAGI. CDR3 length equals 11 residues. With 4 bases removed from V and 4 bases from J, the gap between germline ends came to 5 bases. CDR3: CASSSLYEQYF. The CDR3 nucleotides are TGTGCCAGCAGTTCACTGTACGAGCAGTACTTC.

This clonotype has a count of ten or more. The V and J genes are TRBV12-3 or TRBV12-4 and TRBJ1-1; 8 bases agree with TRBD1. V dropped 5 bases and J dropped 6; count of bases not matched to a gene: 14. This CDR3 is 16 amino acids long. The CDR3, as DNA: TGTGCCAGCAGTCCTACACTCGGCAGGGGGCGGGCTGAAGCTTTCTTT. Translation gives CASSPTLGRGRAEAFF.

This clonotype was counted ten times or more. The CDR3: CASSWIGNSYEQYV. As DNA, the CDR3 is TGTGCCAGCAGTTGGATTGGCAACTCCTACGAGCAGTACGTC. This rearrangement joins TRBV6-5 to TRBJ2-7; D is uncertain. Germline CDR1 is MNHEY and CDR2 is SVGAGI. The CDR3 length is 14 residues. V was shortened by 4 bases and J by 0 bases, with 10 bases between the two germline ends.

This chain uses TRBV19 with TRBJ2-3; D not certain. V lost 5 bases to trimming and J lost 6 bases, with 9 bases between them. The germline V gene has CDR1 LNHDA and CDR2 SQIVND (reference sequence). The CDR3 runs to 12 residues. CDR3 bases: TGTGCCAGTAGTGTCCGCAGGGATACGCAGTATTTT. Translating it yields CASSVRRDTQYF. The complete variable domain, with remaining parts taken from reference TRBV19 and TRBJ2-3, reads DGGITQSPKYLFRKEGQNVTLSCEQNLNHDAMYWYRQDPGQGLRLIYYSQIVNDFQKGDIAEGYSVSREKKESFPLTVTSAQKNPTAFYLCASSVRRDTQYFGPGTRLTVL.

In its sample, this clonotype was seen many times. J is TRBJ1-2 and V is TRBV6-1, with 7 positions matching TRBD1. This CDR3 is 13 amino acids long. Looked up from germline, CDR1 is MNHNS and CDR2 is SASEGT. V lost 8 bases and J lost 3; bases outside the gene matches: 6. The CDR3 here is CASDQGGHYGYTF. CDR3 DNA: TGTGCCAGCGACCAGGGGGGGCACTATGGCTACACCTTC.

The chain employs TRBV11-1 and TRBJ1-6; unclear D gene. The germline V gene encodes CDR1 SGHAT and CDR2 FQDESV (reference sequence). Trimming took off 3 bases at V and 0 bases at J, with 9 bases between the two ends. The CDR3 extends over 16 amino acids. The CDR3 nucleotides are TGTGCCAGCAGCTTCCGCCAGAGCTCCTATAATTCACCCCTCCACTTT. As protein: CASSFRQSSYNSPLHF.

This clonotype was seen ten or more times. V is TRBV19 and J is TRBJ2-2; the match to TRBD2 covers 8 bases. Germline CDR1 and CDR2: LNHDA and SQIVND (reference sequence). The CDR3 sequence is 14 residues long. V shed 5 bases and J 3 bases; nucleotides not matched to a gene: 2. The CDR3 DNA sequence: TGTGCCAGTAGTGCCGGGGGGGACACCGGGGAGCTGTTTTTT. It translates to CASSAGGDTGELFF.

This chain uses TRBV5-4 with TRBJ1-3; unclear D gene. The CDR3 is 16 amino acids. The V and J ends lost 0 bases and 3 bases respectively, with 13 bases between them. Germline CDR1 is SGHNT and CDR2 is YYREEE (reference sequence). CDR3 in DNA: TGTGCCAGCAGCTTGGTGGGCGGGTTCGGTGGAAACACCATATATTTT. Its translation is CASSLVGGFGGNTIYF. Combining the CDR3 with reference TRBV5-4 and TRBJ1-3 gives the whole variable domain ETGVTQSPTHLIKTRGQQVTLRCSSQSGHNTVSWYQQALGQGPQFIFQYYREEENGRGNFPPRFSGLQFPNYSSELNVNALELDDSALYLCASSLVGGFGGNTIYFGEGSWLTVV.

This CDR3 is CAISGLAGAGDTQYF. CDR3 in DNA: TGTGCCATCAGTGGACTAGCGGGAGCGGGAGATACGCAGTATTTT. The V call is TRBV10-3, the J call TRBJ2-3; 12 nucleotides align to TRBD2. Germline CDR1 is ENHRY and CDR2 is SYGVKD. The CDR3 spans 15 residues. Trimming took 4 bases from V and 5 from J; bases not matched to a gene: 4.

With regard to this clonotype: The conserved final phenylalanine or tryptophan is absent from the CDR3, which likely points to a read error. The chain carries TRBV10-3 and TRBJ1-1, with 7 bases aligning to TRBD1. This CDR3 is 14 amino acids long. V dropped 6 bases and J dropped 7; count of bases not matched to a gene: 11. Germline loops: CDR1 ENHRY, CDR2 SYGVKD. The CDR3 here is CAISGQDPRVEAFS. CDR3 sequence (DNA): TGTGCCATCAGCGGACAGGACCCAAGAGTTGAAGCTTTCTCT.

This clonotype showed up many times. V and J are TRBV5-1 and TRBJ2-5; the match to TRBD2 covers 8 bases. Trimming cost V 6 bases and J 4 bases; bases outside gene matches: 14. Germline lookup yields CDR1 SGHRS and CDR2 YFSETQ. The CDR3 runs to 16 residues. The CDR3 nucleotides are TGCGCCAGCACCCATGGGGCAGCGGGAGTTGGAGAGACCCAGTACTTC. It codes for CASTHGAAGVGETQYF.

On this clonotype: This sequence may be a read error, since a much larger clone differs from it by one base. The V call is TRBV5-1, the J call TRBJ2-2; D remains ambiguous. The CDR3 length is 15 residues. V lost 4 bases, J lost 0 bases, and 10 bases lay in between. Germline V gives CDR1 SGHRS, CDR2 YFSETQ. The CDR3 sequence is CASSPGNTNTGELFF. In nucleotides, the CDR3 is TGCGCCAGCAGCCCGGGTAATACGAACACCGGGGAGCTGTTTTTT.

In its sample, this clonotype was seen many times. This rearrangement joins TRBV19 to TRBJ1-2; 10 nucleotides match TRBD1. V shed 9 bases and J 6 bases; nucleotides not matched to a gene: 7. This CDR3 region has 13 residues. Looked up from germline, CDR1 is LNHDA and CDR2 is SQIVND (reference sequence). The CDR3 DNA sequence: TGTGCCAGCAACGGAGGGACAGGGGATGGCTACACCTTC. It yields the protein CASNGGTGDGYTF.

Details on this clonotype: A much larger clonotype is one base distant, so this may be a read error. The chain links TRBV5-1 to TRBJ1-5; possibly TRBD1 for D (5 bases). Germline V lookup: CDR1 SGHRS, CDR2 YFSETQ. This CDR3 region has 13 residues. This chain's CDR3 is CAGSLGRGEPQHF. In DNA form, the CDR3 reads TGCGCCGGCAGCTTGGGACGGGGGGAGCCCCAGCATTTT.

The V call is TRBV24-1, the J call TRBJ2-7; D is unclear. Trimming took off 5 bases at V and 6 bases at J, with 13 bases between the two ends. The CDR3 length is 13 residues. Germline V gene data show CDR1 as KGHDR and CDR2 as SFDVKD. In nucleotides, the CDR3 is TGTGCCACCAGTGGGGTTACGAGTGGCGAGCAGTACTTC. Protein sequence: CATSGVTSGEQYF.

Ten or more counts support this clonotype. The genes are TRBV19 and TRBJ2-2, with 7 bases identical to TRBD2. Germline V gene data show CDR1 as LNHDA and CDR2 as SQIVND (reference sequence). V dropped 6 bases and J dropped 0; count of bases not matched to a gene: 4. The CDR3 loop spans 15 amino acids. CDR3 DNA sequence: TGTGCCAGTAGCGCGAGCGGGACGAACACCGGGGAGCTGTTTTTT. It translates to CASSASGTNTGELFF.

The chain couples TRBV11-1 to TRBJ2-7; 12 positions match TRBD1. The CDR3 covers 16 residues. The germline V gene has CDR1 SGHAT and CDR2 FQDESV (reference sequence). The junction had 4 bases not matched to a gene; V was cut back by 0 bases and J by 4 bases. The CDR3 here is CASSLAPGQGAYEQYF. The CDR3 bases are TGTGCCAGCAGCTTAGCCCCGGGACAGGGGGCTTACGAGCAGTACTTC.

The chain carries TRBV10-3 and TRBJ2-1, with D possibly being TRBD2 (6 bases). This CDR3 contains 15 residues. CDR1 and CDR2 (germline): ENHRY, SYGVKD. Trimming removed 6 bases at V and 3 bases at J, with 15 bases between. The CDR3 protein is CAIRVAETYYNEQFF. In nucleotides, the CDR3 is TGTGCCATCAGGGTAGCGGAGACATACTACAATGAGCAGTTCTTC.

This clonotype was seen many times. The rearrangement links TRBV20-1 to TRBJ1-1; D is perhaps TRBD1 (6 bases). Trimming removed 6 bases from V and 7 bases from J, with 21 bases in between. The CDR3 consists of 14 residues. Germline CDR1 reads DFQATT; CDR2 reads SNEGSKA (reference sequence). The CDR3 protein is CSATGHRPRSEAFF. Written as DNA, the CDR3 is TGCAGTGCCACGGGACACAGGCCCCGGAGTGAAGCTTTCTTT.

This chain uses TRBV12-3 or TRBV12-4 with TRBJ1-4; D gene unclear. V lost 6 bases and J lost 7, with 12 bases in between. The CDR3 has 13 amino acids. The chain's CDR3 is CASSVGWAEKLFF. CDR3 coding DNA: TGTGCCAGCAGCGTGGGCTGGGCTGAAAAACTGTTTTTT.

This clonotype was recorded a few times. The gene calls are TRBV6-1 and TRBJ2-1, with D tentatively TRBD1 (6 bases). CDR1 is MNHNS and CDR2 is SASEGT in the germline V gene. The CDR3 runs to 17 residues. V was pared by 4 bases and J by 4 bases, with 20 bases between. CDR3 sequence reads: CASSAQGRGKVYNEQFF. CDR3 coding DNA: TGTGCCAGCAGTGCCCAGGGTAGGGGGAAGGTTTACAATGAGCAGTTCTTC.

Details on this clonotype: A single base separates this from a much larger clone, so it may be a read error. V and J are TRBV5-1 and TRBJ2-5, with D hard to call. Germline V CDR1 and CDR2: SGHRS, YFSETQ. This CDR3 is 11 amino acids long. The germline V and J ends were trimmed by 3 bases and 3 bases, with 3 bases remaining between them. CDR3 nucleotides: TGCGCCAGCAGCTACAAAGAGACCCAGTACTTC. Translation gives CASSYKETQYF.

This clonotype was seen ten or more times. This CDR3 reads CATSDLGTYGYTF. The CDR3 DNA reads as TGTGCCACCAGTGATCTGGGCACCTATGGCTACACCTTC. The chain joins TRBV24-1 to TRBJ1-2; no definite D call. This CDR3 comprises 13 residues. Trimming stripped 3 bases from V and 4 bases from J, with 8 bases between. The V gene's germline CDR1 is KGHDR and CDR2 SFDVKD.

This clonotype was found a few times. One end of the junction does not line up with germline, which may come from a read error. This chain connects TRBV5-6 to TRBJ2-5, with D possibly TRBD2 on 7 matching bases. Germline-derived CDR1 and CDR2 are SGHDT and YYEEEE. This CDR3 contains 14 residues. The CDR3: CASSPEGGLETRYF. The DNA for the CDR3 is TGTGCCAGCAGCCCGGAGGGGGGGCTAGAGACCCGGTACTTC.